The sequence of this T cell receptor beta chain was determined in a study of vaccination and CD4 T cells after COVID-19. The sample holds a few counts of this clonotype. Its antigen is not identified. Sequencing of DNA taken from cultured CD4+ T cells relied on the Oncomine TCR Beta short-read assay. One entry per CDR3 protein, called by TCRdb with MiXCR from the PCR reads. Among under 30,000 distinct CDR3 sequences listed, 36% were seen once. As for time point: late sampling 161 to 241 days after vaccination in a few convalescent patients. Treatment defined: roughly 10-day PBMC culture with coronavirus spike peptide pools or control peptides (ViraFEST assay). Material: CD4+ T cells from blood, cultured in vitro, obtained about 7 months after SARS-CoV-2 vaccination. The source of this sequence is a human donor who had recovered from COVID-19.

The CDR3: CATSDAGYGYNEQFF. CDR3 nucleotide sequence: TGTGCCACCAGTGACGCGGGCTATGGGTACAATGAGCAGTTCTTC. The genes are TRBV24-1 and TRBJ2-1; perhaps TRBD2 as D (5 bases). Trimming shortened V by 4 bases and J by 4 bases, and 13 bases separated the two germline ends. CDR1 and CDR2 (germline): KGHDR, SFDVKD. The CDR3 contains 15 residues.